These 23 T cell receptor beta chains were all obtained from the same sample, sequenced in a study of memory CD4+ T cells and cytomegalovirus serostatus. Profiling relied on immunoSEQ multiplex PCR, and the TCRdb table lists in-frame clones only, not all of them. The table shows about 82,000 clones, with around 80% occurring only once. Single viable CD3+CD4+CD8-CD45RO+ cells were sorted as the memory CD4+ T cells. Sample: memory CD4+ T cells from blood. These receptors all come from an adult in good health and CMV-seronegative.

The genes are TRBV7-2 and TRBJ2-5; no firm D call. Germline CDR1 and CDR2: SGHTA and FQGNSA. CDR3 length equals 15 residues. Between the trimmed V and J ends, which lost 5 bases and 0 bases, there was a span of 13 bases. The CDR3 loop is CASSARPPYQETQYF. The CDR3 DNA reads TGTGCCAGCAGCGCTAGACCCCCGTACCAAGAGACCCAGTACTTC.

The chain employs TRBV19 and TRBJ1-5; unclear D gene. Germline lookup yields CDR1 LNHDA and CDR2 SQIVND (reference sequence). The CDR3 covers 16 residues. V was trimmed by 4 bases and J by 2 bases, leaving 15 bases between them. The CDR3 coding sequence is TGTGCCAGTAGTACTACGGACGGAGTCCGCAATCAGCCCCAGCATTTT. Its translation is CASSTTDGVRNQPQHF.

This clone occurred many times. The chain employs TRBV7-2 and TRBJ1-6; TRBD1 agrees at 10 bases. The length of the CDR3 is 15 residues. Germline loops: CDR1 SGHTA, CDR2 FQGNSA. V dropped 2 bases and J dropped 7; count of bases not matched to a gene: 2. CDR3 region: CASSLRGQGNSPLHF. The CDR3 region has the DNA TGTGCCAGCAGCTTACGGGGACAGGGGAATTCACCCCTCCACTTT.

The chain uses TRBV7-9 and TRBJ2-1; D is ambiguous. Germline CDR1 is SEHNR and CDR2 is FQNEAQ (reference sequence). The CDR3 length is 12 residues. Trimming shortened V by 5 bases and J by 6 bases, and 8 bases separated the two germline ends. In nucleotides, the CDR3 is TGTGCCAGCAGCATAGACCGCAATGAGCAGTTCTTC. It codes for CASSIDRNEQFF.

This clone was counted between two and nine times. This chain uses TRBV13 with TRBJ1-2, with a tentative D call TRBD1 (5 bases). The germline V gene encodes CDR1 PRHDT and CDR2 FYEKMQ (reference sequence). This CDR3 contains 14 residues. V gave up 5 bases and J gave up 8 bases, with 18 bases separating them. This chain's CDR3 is CASSREEPGRGYTF. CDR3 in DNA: TGTGCCAGCAGCCGAGAGGAGCCAGGGAGGGGCTACACCTTC. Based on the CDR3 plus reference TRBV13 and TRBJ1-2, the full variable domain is AAGVIQSPRHLIKEKRETATLKCYPIPRHDTVYWYQQGPGQDPQFLISFYEKMQSDKGSIPDRFSAQQFSDYHSELNMSSLELGDSALYFCASSREEPGRGYTFGSGTRLTVV.

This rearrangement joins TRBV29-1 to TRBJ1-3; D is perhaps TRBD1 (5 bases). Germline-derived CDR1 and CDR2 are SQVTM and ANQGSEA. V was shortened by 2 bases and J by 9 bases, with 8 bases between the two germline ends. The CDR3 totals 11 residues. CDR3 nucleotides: TGCAGCGTTGAACGGGGGACCACCATATATTTT. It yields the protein CSVERGTTIYF.

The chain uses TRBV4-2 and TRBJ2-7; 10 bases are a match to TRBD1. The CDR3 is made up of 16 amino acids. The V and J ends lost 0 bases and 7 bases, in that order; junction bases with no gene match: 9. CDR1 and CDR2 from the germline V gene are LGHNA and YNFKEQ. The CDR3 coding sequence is TGTGCCAGCAGCCAAGAATCCGGGACAGGGGAACGGGAGCAGTACTTC. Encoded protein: CASSQESGTGEREQYF.

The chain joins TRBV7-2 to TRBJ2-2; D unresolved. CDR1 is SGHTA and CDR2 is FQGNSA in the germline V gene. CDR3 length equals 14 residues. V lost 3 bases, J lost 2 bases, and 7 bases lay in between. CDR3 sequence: CASSLGVNTGELFF. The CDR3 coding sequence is TGTGCCAGCAGCTTGGGTGTCAACACCGGGGAGCTGTTTTTT.

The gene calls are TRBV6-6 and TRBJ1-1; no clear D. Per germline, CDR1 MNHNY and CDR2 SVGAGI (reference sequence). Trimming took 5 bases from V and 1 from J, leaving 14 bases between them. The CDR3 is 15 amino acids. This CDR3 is CASSPGRGTNTEAFF. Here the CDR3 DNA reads TGTGCCAGCAGTCCCGGGCGGGGTACGAACACTGAAGCTTTCTTT.

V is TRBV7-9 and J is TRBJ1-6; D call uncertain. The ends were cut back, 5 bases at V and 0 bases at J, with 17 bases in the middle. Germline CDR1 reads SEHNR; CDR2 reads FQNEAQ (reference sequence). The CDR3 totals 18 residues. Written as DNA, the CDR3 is TGTGCCAGCAGCCCTAAAGGACTGGGGAGCTCCTATAATTCACCCCTCCACTTT. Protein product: CASSPKGLGSSYNSPLHF.

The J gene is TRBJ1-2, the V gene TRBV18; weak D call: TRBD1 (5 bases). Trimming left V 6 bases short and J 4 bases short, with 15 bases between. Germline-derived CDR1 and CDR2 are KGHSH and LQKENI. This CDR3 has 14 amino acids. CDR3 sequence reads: CASSPPGFSYGYTF. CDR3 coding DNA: TGTGCCAGCTCTCCTCCAGGGTTTAGCTATGGCTACACCTTC.

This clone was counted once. DNA of the CDR3: TGTGCCAGCAGCTTGAGGGACAGGCCCGAAAAACTGTTTTTT. Amino acid sequence: CASSLRDRPEKLFF. The V and J genes are TRBV5-4 and TRBJ1-4; 8 bases agree with TRBD1. CDR1 SGHNT and CDR2 YYREEE come from the germline V gene (reference sequence). The CDR3 covers 14 residues. V gave up 1 base and J gave up 8 bases; unmatched junction bases: 4.

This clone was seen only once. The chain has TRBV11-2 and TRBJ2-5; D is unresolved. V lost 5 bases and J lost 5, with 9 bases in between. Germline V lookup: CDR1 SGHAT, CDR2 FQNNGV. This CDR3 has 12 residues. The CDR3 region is CASSHWRETQYF. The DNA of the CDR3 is TGTGCCAGCAGCCATTGGCGGGAGACCCAGTACTTC.

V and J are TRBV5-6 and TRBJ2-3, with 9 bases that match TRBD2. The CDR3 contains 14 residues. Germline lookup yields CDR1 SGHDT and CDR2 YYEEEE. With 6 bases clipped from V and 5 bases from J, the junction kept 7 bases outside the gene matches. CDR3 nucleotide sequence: TGTGCCAGCACTCTCGGCGGGGGGGGAGATACGCAGTATTTT. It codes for CASTLGGGGDTQYF. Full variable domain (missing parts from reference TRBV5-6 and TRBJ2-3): DAGVTQSPTHLIKTRGQQVTLRCSPKSGHDTVSWYQQALGQGPQFIFQYYEEEERQRGNFPDRFSGHQFPNYSSELNVNALLLGDSALYLCASTLGGGGDTQYFGPGTRLTVL.

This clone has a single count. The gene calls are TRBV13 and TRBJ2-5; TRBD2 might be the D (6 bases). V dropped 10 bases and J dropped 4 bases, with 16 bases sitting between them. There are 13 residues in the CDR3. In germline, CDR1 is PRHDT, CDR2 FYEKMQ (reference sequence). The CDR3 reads CATGRGGRETQYF. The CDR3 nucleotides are TGTGCCACCGGACGTGGGGGGAGAGAGACCCAGTACTTC.

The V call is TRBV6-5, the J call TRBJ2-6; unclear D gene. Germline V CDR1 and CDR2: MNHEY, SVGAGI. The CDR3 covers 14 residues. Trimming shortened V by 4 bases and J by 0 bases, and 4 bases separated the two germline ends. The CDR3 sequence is CASSSSSGANVLTF. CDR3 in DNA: TGTGCCAGCAGTTCCAGCTCTGGGGCCAACGTCCTGACTTTC.

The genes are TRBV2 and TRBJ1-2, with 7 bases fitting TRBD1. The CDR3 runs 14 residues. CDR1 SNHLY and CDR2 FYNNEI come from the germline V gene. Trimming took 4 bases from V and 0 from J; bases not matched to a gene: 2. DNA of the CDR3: TGTGCCAGCAGTGTACAGGGGTCTAACTATGGCTACACCTTC. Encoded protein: CASSVQGSNYGYTF.

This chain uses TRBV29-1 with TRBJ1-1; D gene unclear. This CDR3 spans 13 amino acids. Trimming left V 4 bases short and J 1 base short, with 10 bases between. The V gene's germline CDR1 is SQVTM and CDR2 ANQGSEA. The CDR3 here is CSVALVGNTEAFF. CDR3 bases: TGCAGCGTTGCGTTGGTTGGGAACACTGAAGCTTTCTTT.

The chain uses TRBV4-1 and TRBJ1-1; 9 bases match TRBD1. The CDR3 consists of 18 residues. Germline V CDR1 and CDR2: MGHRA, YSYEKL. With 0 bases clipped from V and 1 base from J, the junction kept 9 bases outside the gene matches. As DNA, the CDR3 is TGCGCCAGCAGCCAAGAGAGAACAGGGGGCAGATGGAACACTGAAGCTTTCTTT. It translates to CASSQERTGGRWNTEAFF.

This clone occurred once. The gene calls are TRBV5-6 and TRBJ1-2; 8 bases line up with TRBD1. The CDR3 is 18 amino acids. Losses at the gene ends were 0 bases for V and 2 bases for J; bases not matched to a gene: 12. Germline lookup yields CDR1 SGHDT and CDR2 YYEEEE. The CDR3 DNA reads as TGTGCCAGCAGCTTGGCTGATGACAGGGGACCAAGGAACTATGGCTACACCTTC. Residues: CASSLADDRGPRNYGYTF. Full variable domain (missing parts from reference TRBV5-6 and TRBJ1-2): DAGVTQSPTHLIKTRGQQVTLRCSPKSGHDTVSWYQQALGQGPQFIFQYYEEEERQRGNFPDRFSGHQFPNYSSELNVNALLLGDSALYLCASSLADDRGPRNYGYTFGSGTRLTVV.

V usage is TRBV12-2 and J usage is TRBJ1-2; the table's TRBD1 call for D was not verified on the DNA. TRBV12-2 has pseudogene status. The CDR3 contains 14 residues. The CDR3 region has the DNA TGTGCAAGTCGCTTAAGATGGGGCACCTATGGCTACACCTTC. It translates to CASRLRWGTYGYTF.

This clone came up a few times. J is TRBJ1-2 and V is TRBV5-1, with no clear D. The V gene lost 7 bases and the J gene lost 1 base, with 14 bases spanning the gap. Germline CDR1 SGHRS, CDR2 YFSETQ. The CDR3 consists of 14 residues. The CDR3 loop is CASAEQPGNYGYTF. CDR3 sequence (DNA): TGCGCCAGCGCCGAGCAGCCGGGTAACTATGGCTACACCTTC.

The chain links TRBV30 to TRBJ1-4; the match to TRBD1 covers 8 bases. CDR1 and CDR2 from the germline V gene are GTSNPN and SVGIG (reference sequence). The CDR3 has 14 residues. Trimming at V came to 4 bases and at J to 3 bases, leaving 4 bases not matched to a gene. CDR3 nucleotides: TGTGCCTGGAACATACAGGGGGCTAATGAAAAACTGTTTTTT. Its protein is CAWNIQGANEKLFF.